The sequence of this TCR beta chain was determined in a study of cytomegalovirus exposure and HLA in healthy donors. Trimming pared 5 bases from V and 4 bases from J, leaving 12 bases between. The CDR3 sequence is 14 residues long. In germline, CDR1 is LNHDA, CDR2 SQIVND (reference sequence). The primer mix had 60 Vbeta and 13 Jbeta primers. Produced via immunoSEQ multiplex PCR; TCRdb's table is partial and in-frame only. Here the sample spans under 250,000 clones, over 65% being singletons. This clonotype was sampled from a human donor in good health. The chain employs TRBV19 and TRBJ2-1; TRBD2 might be the D (5 bases). Sample: PBMCs. Here the CDR3 DNA reads TGTGCCAGTAGTGAGGGTATGCGATACAATGAGCAGTTCTTC. Its translation: CASSEGMRYNEQFF. Based on the CDR3 plus reference TRBV19 and TRBJ2-1, the full variable domain is DGGITQSPKYLFRKEGQNVTLSCEQNLNHDAMYWYRQDPGQGLRLIYYSQIVNDFQKGDIAEGYSVSREKKESFPLTVTSAQKNPTAFYLCASSEGMRYNEQFFGPGTRLTVL.